This T cell receptor (beta chain) was identified during a study of T-cell reconstitution after alpha-beta-depleted transplantation in children. CDR3 size: 14 residues. V was trimmed by 3 bases and J by 8 bases, leaving 14 bases between them. It was with unique molecular identifiers that the TCRbeta library was prepared. TCRdb re-called the PCR reads through MiXCR, storing one row per CDR3 protein. The data contain over 150,000 distinct CDR3 sequences, 11% of them seen just once; the ten biggest clones take up 13%. Ten or more counts support this clonotype. The sequences come from PBMCs, collected before TCRalphabeta/CD19-depleted stem cell transplant. The clonotype originates from a boy between 2 and 10 years old with acute myeloid leukemia, due to receive a stem cell transplant. The chain links TRBV12-3 or TRBV12-4 to TRBJ2-1; D call uncertain. The CDR3 DNA reads as TGTGCCAGCAGTTTTTTCGCCCCGGTCCATGAGCAGTTCTTC. Its translation: CASSFFAPVHEQFF.